These T cell receptor beta chains were read from a single sample in a study of cytomegalovirus exposure and HLA in healthy donors. Sequencing was performed with immunoSEQ multiplex PCR; in TCRdb, only in-frame clones are kept and a portion is missing. The sample lists fewer than 100,000 clones, around four fifths occurring once. The sequenced material came from PBMCs. These receptors were obtained from a woman aged 60 to 75 in good health and CMV-seronegative. The conserved cysteine and the conserved F or W are not part of the CDR3 here. The order of the fields is clone size, V gene, CDR3 protein. Not every row has a clone size; where given, it reads once, few, many or a size class.

abundance: .; v_gene: TRBV10-3; CDR3aa: ATQGVGNYGYT
abundance: .; v_gene: TRBV4-3; CDR3aa: ASSQRNSPLH
abundance: .; v_gene: TRBV7-9; CDR3aa: ASSLTENGYT
abundance: .; v_gene: TRBV4-3; CDR3aa: ASSQPGGDLTNSNQPQH
abundance: .; v_gene: TRBV5-6; CDR3aa: ASTAVAGGLNEQF
abundance: once; v_gene: TRBV5-4; CDR3aa: ASSPSRSSGSKDTQY
abundance: once; v_gene: TRBV11-2; CDR3aa: ASSSQGSRETQY
abundance: .; v_gene: TRBV6-5; CDR3aa: ASSRTAYNSPLH
abundance: .; v_gene: TRBV13; CDR3aa: ASSLMGQAYEQY
abundance: .; v_gene: TRBV7-2; CDR3aa: ASSGRQGTYEQY
abundance: .; v_gene: TRBV19; CDR3aa: ASTALQANYGYT
abundance: once; v_gene: TRBV11-2; CDR3aa: ASSQQGALKYVLT
abundance: .; v_gene: TRBV10-2; CDR3aa: ASSEYPSGATYEQY
abundance: .; v_gene: TRBV10-2; CDR3aa: ASTQSTGTTGELF
abundance: .; v_gene: TRBV19; CDR3aa: ASSGTVYQPQH
abundance: few; v_gene: TRBV7-9; CDR3aa: ASSRGLAGGYEQF